This TCR beta chain stems from a study of CD8 T cell repertoires and HIV-1 epitope variants. Overall study: T cells were stimulated with Twenty-five Gag and Nef peptides separately. 1M T cells were kept uncultured as a baseline. Study-wide findings and caveats: Fewer than ten TCR beta clonotypes were antigen-specific, more than five apparently recognizing autologous or escape variants.

Germline CDR1 reads SGHRS; CDR2 reads YFSETQ. The CDR3 totals 11 residues. Losses at the gene ends were 5 bases for V and 8 bases for J; bases not matched to a gene: 2. Measured with immunoSEQ multiplex PCR; TCRdb has only the in-frame clones, and not every one. The sample yields fewer than 7,000 clones, over 55% seen once. Notes on this clone: What it binds is not known.

The chain combines TRBV5-1 with TRBJ1-1; 8 bases fit TRBD1. The sample consisted of cultured CD8+ T cells derived from PBMCs. The sequence was obtained from a male donor with HIV. This chain's CDR3 is CASSYRGEAFF. CDR3 bases: TGCGCCAGCAGTTACAGGGGGGAAGCTTTCTTT.